These T cell receptor beta chains were read from a single sample in a study of PD-1 blockade in classical Hodgkin lymphoma. TCRdb's copy holds only in-frame clones and misses some; the assay was immunoSEQ multiplex PCR. Here the sample spans more than 140,000 clones, nearly 80% being singletons. The sequencing used peripheral blood mononuclear cells (PBMCs), collected before the second cycle of nivolumab. These receptors were collected from a human donor with classical Hodgkin lymphoma. Each CDR3 is given with its conserved first and last residue. A D gene is named only where the DNA matches it firmly. Where a row states a size, it is once, few, many or the class of an expanded clone; other rows omit it.

V	D	J	size	CDR3	DNA
TRBV19	.	TRBJ2-3	.	CASSIDRRVATRLTDTQYF	TGTGCCAGTAGTATAGATCGCAGGGTAGCGACTCGCCTCACAGATACGCAGTATTTT
TRBV18	.	TRBJ1-3	.	CASSVTGFSGNTIYF	TGTGCCAGCTCAGTGACAGGCTTCTCTGGAAACACCATATATTTT
TRBV6-5	.	TRBJ1-1	.	CASRNRDGFTEAFF	TGTGCCAGCAGAAACCGGGACGGTTTCACTGAAGCTTTCTTT
TRBV9	.	TRBJ2-3	once	CASSEDSYPPRDTQYF	TGTGCCAGCAGCGAGGACAGCTATCCACCTAGGGATACGCAGTATTTT
TRBV2	TRBD1	TRBJ1-1	few	CASSVRTGNTEAFF	TGTGCCAGCAGTGTTAGGACAGGGAACACTGAAGCTTTCTTT
TRBV6-6	TRBD1	TRBJ2-2	.	CASRNRGFTGELFF	TGTGCCAGCAGGAACAGGGGTTTCACCGGGGAGCTGTTTTTT
TRBV18	.	TRBJ2-6	.	CASSRDIISGANVLTF	TGTGCCAGCTCACGAGATATAATCTCTGGGGCCAACGTCCTGACTTTC
TRBV11-3	TRBD1	TRBJ2-5	.	CASSQYSPGTGFGETQYF	TGTGCCAGCAGCCAATACAGTCCGGGGACAGGGTTTGGAGAGACCCAGTACTTC
TRBV1	.	TRBJ2-1	.	CTSSGSSYNEQFF	TGCACCAGCAGCGGAAGTTCCTACAATGAGCAGTTCTTC
TRBV9	TRBD1	TRBJ1-2	.	CASSVAGLQGDGYTF	TGTGCCAGCAGCGTAGCTGGATTACAGGGGGATGGCTACACCTTC
TRBV7-8	.	TRBJ2-3	once	CASSFGDTQYF	TGTGCCAGCAGCTTCGGGGATACGCAGTATTTT
TRBV7-2	TRBD2	TRBJ2-7	.	CASSSGTNLYEQYF	TGTGCCAGCAGCTCCGGGACTAACCTCTACGAGCAGTACTTC
TRBV10-3	TRBD1	TRBJ2-7	once	CAISVQGDTYEQYF	TGTGCCATCAGTGTACAGGGGGATACCTACGAGCAGTACTTC
TRBV5-6	.	TRBJ1-6	medium-sized	CASSPLGGAMLSPLHF	TGTGCCAGCAGCCCCCTGGGGGGCGCCATGTTGTCACCCCTCCACTTT
TRBV18	.	TRBJ2-2	few	CASSPFGTGNTGELFF	TGTGCCAGCTCACCGTTTGGAACAGGAAACACCGGGGAGCTGTTTTTT
TRBV18	.	TRBJ2-7	.	CASSPGIRYEQYF	TGTGCCAGCTCACCAGGTATTCGCTACGAGCAGTACTTC
TRBV5-1	.	TRBJ1-1	.	CASRLGGTRNTEAFF	TGCGCCAGCAGGCTTGGAGGGACAAGGAACACTGAAGCTTTCTTT
TRBV7-8	TRBD1	TRBJ2-3	.	CASSLVGRGRDTQYF	TGTGCCAGCAGCTTAGTTGGCAGGGGGAGAGATACGCAGTATTTT
TRBV10-3	.	TRBJ1-1	.	CAISESDTEAFF	TGTGCCATCAGTGAGTCGGACACTGAAGCTTTCTTT
TRBV5-8	.	TRBJ2-7	once	CASSPVREQYF	TGTGCCAGCAGCCCCGTCCGCGAGCAGTACTTC
TRBV7-3	TRBD1	TRBJ2-3	.	CASRTGDSYTDTQYF	TGTGCCAGCAGGACTGGGGACAGCTACACAGATACGCAGTATTTT
TRBV5-7	.	TRBJ2-7	few	CASSLVGRHYEQYF	TGTGCCAGCAGCTTGGTGGGACGGCACTACGAGCAGTACTTC
TRBV18	.	TRBJ1-5	.	CASSPPGGSGQPQHF	TGTGCCAGCTCACCACCTGGAGGGTCGGGGCAGCCCCAGCATTTT
TRBV4-1	.	TRBJ1-2	once	CASSQPPGRIAGYTF	TGCGCCAGCAGCCAACCACCAGGCCGGATTGCTGGCTACACCTTC
TRBV10-3	TRBD1	TRBJ1-2	few	CAIRDRAVEGYTF	TGTGCCATCAGGGACAGGGCGGTCGAGGGCTACACCTTC
TRBV5-6	.	TRBJ1-5	.	CASSRTGGNQPQHF	TGTGCCAGCAGCCGGACGGGGGGCAATCAGCCCCAGCATTTT
TRBV28	TRBD2	TRBJ2-1	.	CASSLLLAGGLYNEQFF	TGTGCCAGCAGTTTATTACTAGCGGGAGGACTCTACAATGAGCAGTTCTTC
TRBV2	.	TRBJ1-5	.	CASRKKISGNQPQHF	TGTGCCAGCAGGAAAAAAATCAGTGGCAATCAGCCCCAGCATTTT
TRBV2	.	TRBJ1-4	.	CASSPRGPTNEKLFF	TGTGCCAGCAGTCCCCGGGGCCCAACTAATGAAAAACTGTTTTTT
TRBV4-2	.	TRBJ2-5	.	CASSLDGGDQETQYF	TGTGCCAGCAGCCTAGACGGGGGAGATCAAGAGACCCAGTACTTC
TRBV5-6	TRBD1	TRBJ2-7	.	CASSFPGGIYEQYF	TGTGCCAGCAGCTTCCCAGGGGGCATTTACGAGCAGTACTTC
TRBV28	.	TRBJ1-2	.	CASSLPAGYYGYTF	TGTGCCAGCAGTTTACCGGCAGGGTACTATGGCTACACCTTC
TRBV7-3	TRBD1	TRBJ2-5	.	CASSPRQGRETQYF	TGTGCCAGCAGCCCCCGACAGGGTAGAGAGACCCAGTACTTC
TRBV25-1	.	TRBJ1-5	many	CASSGRGSGQPQHF	TGTGCCAGCAGTGGCAGGGGTTCGGGACAGCCCCAGCATTTT
TRBV28	TRBD1	TRBJ2-7	once	CASRRTGQPYEQYF	TGTGCCAGCAGGCGGACAGGGCAACCCTACGAGCAGTACTTC
TRBV4-3	TRBD2	TRBJ2-1	.	CASSQAAAGAGYNEQFF	TGCGCCAGCAGCCAAGCCGCCGCGGGAGCGGGGTACAATGAGCAGTTCTTC
TRBV7-8	.	TRBJ2-3	.	CASSPNSVSTDTQYF	TGTGCCAGCAGCCCGAATTCGGTCAGCACAGATACGCAGTATTTT
TRBV11-2	TRBD2	TRBJ2-7	.	CASSWTSGGGYEQYF	TGTGCCAGCAGCTGGACTAGCGGGGGGGGATACGAGCAGTACTTC
TRBV9	.	TRBJ2-2	.	CASSRGSNTGELFF	TGTGCCAGCAGCCGAGGTTCGAACACCGGGGAGCTGTTTTTT
TRBV10-3	TRBD1	TRBJ1-3	.	CAISTGQGRDTIYF	TGTGCCATCAGCACCGGACAGGGTAGAGACACCATATATTTT
TRBV9	.	TRBJ2-3	.	CASSGMATSTDTQYF	TGTGCCAGCAGCGGTATGGCGACTAGCACAGATACGCAGTATTTT
TRBV30	TRBD2	TRBJ2-5	.	CAWSDGTSLLQETQYF	TGTGCCTGGAGTGATGGGACTAGCCTTCTCCAAGAGACCCAGTACTTC
TRBV18	.	TRBJ1-1	.	CASSPGSNGEAAFF	TGTGCCAGCTCACCAGGGTCAAACGGAGAAGCAGCTTTCTTT
TRBV7-2	.	TRBJ2-3	.	CASSLDPGASNTQYF	TGTGCCAGCAGCTTAGACCCGGGGGCCTCAAATACGCAGTATTTT
TRBV29-1	TRBD1	TRBJ2-7	few	CSVEGQAYEQYF	TGCAGCGTTGAGGGACAGGCCTACGAGCAGTACTTC
TRBV9	.	TRBJ2-7	.	CASSVYGSFEGEQYF	TGTGCCAGCAGCGTATATGGAAGTTTTGAGGGCGAGCAGTACTTC
TRBV18	.	TRBJ2-2	once	CASSPQDTHTGELFF	TGTGCCAGCTCACCTCAGGACACCCACACCGGGGAGCTGTTTTTT
TRBV5-1	.	TRBJ1-3	.	CASSLDRSSGNTIYF	TGCGCCAGCAGCTTGGACCGTAGCTCTGGAAACACCATATATTTT
TRBV18	.	TRBJ1-5	.	CASSGQGNQPQHF	TGTGCCAGCTCAGGGCAGGGAAATCAGCCCCAGCATTTT
TRBV19	.	TRBJ1-2	.	CASSAEPDLTGYYGYTF	TGTGCCAGTAGTGCAGAGCCCGACCTAACGGGGTACTATGGCTACACCTTC
TRBV11-3	TRBD1	TRBJ1-4	.	CASSSLSLSRTGGNDEKLFF	TGTGCCAGCAGCTCCTTAAGCCTTTCTCGAACAGGGGGCAACGATGAAAAACTGTTTTTT
TRBV9	.	TRBJ2-1	.	CASSVAGENNEQFF	TGTGCCAGCAGCGTAGCGGGAGAGAACAATGAGCAGTTCTTC
TRBV6-5	TRBD1	TRBJ1-5	once	CASSYIGTGNNQPQHF	TGTGCCAGCAGTTACATCGGGACAGGAAACAATCAGCCCCAGCATTTT
TRBV18	TRBD1	TRBJ1-6	.	CASSPRQGDYNSPLHF	TGTGCCAGCTCACCACGTCAGGGGGACTATAATTCACCCCTCCACTTT
TRBV11-2	.	TRBJ1-5	once	CASSFSGSSNQPQHF	TGTGCCAGCAGCTTTTCTGGTAGTAGCAATCAGCCCCAGCATTTT
TRBV19	TRBD1	TRBJ1-1	.	CASSWQGTGDTEAFF	TGTGCCAGTAGTTGGCAGGGAACAGGGGACACTGAAGCTTTCTTT
TRBV19	TRBD2	TRBJ2-3	.	CASKGLAGAFGRTDTQYF	TGTGCCAGCAAGGGACTAGCGGGAGCGTTTGGTCGCACAGATACGCAGTATTTT